Following are 6 T cell receptor beta chains from one sample sequenced in a study of blood T cell repertoires in COVID-19. Sequenced by immunoSEQ multiplex PCR; TCRdb stores in-frame clones only, minus some. The repertoire holds roughly 25,000 clones, about 70% seen once, with under 8% in the top ten. Input material: peripheral blood. Receptor source: a man aged 50 or older with COVID-19, enrolled during active disease.

The chain employs TRBV6-2 or TRBV6-3 and TRBJ2-1, with 8 bases aligning to TRBD2. CDR3 size: 15 residues. J lost 7 bases, V lost 5 bases, and 10 bases had no gene match. CDR1 is MNHEY, CDR2 SVGEGT, per germline. The CDR3: CASSRGGGTRNEQFF. In DNA form, the CDR3 reads TGTGCCAGCAGTAGAGGCGGGGGGACACGTAATGAGCAGTTCTTC.

This chain uses TRBV18 with TRBJ1-2; 7 nucleotides match TRBD1. CDR1 is KGHSH, CDR2 LQKENI, per germline. The CDR3 has 15 amino acids. The V segment lost 2 bases and the J segment 1 base; nucleotides outside the gene matches: 4. The CDR3 protein is CASSPKGQINYGYTF. The CDR3, as DNA: TGTGCCAGCTCACCAAAGGGACAGATTAACTATGGCTACACCTTC.

This clone was observed a few times. The gene calls are TRBV4-1 and TRBJ1-2; 7 nucleotides align to TRBD1. Germline assignment: CDR1 MGHRA and CDR2 YSYEKL. V was clipped by 1 base and J by 6 bases; unmatched bases: 5. The CDR3 has 14 residues. CDR3 DNA sequence: TGCGCCAGCAGCCAAGTCACAGGGGAGAATGGCTACACCTTC. Its protein product is CASSQVTGENGYTF.

The J gene is TRBJ1-2, the V gene TRBV7-9, with 11 bases fitting TRBD1. This CDR3 is built from 14 residues. Germline CDR1 is SEHNR and CDR2 is FQNEAQ (reference sequence). Germline trimming cut 4 bases from V and 7 bases from J; bases unmatched to any gene: 5. The CDR3 spells CASSSGTGGFGYTF. In DNA form, the CDR3 reads TGTGCCAGCAGCTCAGGGACAGGGGGTTTTGGCTACACCTTC.

Written as DNA, the CDR3 is TGTGCCAGCAGGCCTACAGGGATAGGTCTAGCGGGAGGGAGTTGGGAGACCCAGTACTTC. Protein sequence: CASRPTGIGLAGGSWETQYF. The chain couples TRBV27 to TRBJ2-5; 12 nucleotides agree with TRBD2. There are 20 residues in the CDR3. The germline CDR1 and CDR2 sequences are MNHEY and SMNVEV (reference sequence). The ends lost 6 bases at V and 5 bases at J; junction bases unmatched: 22.

This clone has just one count. This chain connects TRBV3-1 (or the pseudogene TRBV3-2) to TRBJ2-1; TRBD2 matches at 8 bases. With V trimmed by 0 bases and J by 14 bases, 6 bases remained unmatched. This CDR3 is 13 amino acids long. CDR1 LGHDT and CDR2 YNNKEL come from the germline V gene (reference sequence). The CDR3 sequence is CASSQDSGGPEFF. The CDR3 DNA sequence: TGTGCCAGCAGCCAAGATTCGGGGGGGCCGGAGTTCTTC.